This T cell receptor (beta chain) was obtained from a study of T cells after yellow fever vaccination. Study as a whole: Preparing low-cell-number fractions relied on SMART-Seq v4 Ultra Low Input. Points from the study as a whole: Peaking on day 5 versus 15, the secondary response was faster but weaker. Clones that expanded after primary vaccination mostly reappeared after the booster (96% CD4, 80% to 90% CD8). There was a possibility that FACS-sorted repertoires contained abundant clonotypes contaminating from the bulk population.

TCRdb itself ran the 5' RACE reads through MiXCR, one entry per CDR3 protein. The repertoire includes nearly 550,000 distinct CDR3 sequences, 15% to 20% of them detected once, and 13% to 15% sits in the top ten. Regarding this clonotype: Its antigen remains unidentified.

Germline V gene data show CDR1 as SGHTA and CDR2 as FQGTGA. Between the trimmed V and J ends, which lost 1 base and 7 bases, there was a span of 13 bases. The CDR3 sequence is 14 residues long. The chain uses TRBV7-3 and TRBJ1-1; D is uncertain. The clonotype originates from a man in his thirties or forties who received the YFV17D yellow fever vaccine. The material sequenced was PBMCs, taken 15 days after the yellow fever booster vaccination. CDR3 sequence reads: CASSLILRRDEAFF. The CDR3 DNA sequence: TGTGCCAGCAGCTTAATTCTGAGGCGGGATGAAGCTTTCTTT. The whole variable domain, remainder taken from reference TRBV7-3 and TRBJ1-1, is GAGVSQTPSNKVTEKGKYVELRCDPISGHTALYWYRQSLGQGPEFLIYFQGTGAADDSGLPNDRFFAVRPEGSVSTLKIQRTERGDSAVYLCASSLILRRDEAFFGQGTRLTVV.